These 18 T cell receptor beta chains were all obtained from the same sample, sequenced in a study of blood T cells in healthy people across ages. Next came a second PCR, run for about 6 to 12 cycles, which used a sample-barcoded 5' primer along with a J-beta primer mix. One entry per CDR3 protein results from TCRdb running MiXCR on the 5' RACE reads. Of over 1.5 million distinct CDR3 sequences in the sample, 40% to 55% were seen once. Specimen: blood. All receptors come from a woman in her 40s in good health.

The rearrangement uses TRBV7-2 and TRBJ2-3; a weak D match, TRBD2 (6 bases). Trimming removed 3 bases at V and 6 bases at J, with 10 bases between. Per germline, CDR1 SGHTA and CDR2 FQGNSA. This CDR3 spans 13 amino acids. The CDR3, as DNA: TGTGCCAGCAGCTTGGGACTCCTTGATACGCAGTATTTT. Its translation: CASSLGLLDTQYF.

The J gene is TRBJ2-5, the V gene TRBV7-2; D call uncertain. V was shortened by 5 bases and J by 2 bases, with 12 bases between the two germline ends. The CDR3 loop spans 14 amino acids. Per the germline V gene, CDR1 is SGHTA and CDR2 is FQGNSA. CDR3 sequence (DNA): TGTGCCAGCAGCCCTTCGTTTGCTCAAGAGACCCAGTACTTC. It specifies CASSPSFAQETQYF.

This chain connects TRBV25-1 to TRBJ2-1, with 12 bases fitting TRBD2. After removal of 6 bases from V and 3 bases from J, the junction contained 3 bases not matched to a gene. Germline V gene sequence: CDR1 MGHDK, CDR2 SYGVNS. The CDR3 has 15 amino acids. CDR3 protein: CASRKTSGGYNEQFF. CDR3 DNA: TGTGCCAGCAGGAAGACTAGCGGGGGCTACAATGAGCAGTTCTTC.

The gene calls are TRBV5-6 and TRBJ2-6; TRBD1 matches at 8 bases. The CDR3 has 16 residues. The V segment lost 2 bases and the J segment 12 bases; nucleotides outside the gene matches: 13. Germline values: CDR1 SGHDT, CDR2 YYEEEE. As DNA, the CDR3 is TGTGCCAGCAGCTTTTTACAACAGGGGGTGGTGGCCGTCCTGACTTTC. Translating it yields CASSFLQQGVVAVLTF.

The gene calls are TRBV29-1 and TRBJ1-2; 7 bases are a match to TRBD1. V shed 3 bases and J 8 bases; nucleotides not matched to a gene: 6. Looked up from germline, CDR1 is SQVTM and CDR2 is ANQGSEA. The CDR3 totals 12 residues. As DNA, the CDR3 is TGCAGCGTTGATGACAGGGCGGGGGGCTACACCTTC. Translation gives CSVDDRAGGYTF.

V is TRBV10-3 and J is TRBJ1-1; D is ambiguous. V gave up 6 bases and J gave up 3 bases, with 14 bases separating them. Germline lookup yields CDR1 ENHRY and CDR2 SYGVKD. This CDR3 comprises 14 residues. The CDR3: CAIRSSEVYTEAFF. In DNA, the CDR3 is TGTGCCATCAGGAGCTCAGAGGTGTACACTGAAGCTTTCTTT.

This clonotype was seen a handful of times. The CDR3 is CASSVATEGEGTQYF. The CDR3 nucleotides read TGTGCCAGCAGCGTAGCTACTGAAGGCGAAGGGACCCAGTACTTC. The chain recombines TRBV9 with TRBJ2-5; D ambiguous. The CDR3 totals 15 residues. Germline V CDR1 and CDR2: SGDLS, YYNGEE. V was clipped by 0 bases and J by 7 bases, with 16 bases between them.

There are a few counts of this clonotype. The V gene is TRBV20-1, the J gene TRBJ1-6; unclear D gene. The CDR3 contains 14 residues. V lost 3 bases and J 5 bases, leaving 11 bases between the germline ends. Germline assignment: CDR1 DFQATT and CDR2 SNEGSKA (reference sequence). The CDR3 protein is CSASQDSDNSPLHF. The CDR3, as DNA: TGCAGTGCTAGCCAGGATTCCGATAATTCACCCCTCCACTTT.

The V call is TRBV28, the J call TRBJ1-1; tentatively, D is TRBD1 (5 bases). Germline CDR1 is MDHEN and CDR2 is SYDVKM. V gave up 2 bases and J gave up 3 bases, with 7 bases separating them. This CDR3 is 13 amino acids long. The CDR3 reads CASSLGAHTEAFF. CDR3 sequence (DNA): TGTGCCAGCAGTTTAGGGGCCCACACTGAAGCTTTCTTT.

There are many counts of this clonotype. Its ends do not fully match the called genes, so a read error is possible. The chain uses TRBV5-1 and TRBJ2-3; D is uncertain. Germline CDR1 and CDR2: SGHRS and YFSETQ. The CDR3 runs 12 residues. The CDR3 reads CASSPPGDTQYF. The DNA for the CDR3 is TGTGCCAGCAGCCCGCCCGGGGATACGCAGTATTTT. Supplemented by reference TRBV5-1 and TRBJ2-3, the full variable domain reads KAGVTQTPRYLIKTRGQQVTLSCSPISGHRSVSWYQQTPGQGLQFLFEYFSETQRNKGNFPGRFSGRQFSNSRSEMNVSTLELGDSALYLCASSPPGDTQYFGPGTRLTVL.

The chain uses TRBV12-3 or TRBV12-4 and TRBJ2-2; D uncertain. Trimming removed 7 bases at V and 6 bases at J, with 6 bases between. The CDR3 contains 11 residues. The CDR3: CASTYSGELFF. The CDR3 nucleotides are TGTGCCAGCACATACTCCGGGGAGCTGTTTTTT.

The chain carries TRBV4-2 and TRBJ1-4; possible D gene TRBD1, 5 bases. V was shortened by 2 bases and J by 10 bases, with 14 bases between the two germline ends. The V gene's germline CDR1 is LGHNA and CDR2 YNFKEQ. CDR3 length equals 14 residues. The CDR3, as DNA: TGTGCCAGCAGCCAAAACAGGTCTCCCGCAAAACTGTTTTTT. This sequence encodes CASSQNRSPAKLFF.

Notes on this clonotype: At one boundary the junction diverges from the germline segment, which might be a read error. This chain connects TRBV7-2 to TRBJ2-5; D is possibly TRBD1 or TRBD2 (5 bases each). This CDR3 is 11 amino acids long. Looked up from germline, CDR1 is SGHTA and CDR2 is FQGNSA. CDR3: CASRRDVTRYF. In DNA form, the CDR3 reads TGTGCCAGCAGACGGGACGTCACCCGGTACTTC.

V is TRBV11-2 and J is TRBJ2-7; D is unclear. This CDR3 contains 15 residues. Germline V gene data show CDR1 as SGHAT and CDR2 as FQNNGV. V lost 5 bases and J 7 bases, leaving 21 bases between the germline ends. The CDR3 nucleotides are TGTGCCAGCAGCATCGACCGATTCCCTCGGAATGAGCAGTACTTC. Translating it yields CASSIDRFPRNEQYF.

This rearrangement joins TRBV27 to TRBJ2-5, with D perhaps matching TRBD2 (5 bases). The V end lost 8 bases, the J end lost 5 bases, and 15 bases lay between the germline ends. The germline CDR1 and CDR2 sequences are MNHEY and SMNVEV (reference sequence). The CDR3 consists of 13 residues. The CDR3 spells CASREDFGETQYF. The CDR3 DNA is TGTGCCAGCCGCGAGGACTTCGGGGAGACCCAGTACTTC.

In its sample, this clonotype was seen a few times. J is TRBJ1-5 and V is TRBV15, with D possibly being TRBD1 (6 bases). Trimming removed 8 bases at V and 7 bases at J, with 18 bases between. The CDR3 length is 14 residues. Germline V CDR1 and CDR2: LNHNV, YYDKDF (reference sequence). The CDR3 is CATRETGFYQPQHF. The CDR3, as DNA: TGTGCCACCCGAGAAACAGGGTTCTACCAGCCCCAGCATTTT. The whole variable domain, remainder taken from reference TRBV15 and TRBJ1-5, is DAMVIQNPRYQVTQFGKPVTLSCSQTLNHNVMYWYQQKSSQAPKLLFHYYDKDFNNEADTPDNFQSRRPNTSFCFLDIRSPGLGDTAMYLCATRETGFYQPQHFGDGTRLSIL.

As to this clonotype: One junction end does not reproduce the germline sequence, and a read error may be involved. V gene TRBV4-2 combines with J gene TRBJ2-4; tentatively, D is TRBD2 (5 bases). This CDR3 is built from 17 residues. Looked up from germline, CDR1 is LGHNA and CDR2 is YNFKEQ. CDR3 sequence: CASSQDSTGLSKNIRYF. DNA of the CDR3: TGTGCCAGCAGCCAAGATAGTACGGGGTTATCCAAAAACATTCGGTACTTC.

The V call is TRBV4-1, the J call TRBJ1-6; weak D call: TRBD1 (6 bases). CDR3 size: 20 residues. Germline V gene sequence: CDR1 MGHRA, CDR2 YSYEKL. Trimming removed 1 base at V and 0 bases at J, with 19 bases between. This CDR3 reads CASSQVLREQGSSYNSPLHF. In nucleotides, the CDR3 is TGCGCCAGCAGCCAAGTTCTCCGAGAGCAGGGGAGCTCCTATAATTCACCCCTCCACTTT.